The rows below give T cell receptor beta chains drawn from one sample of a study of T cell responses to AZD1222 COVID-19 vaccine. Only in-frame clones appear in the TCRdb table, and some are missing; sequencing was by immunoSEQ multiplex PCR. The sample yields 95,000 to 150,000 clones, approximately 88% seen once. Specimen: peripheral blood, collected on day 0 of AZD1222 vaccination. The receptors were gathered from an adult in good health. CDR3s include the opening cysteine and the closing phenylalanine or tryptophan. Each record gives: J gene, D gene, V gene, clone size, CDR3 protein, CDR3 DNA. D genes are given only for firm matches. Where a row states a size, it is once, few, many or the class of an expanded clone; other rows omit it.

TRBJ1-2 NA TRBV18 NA CASSPSEVNYGYTF TGTGCCAGCTCACCATCGGAAGTTAACTATGGCTACACCTTC
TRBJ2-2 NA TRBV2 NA CASTPGTGNTGELFF TGTGCCAGCACTCCCGGGACGGGGAACACCGGGGAGCTGTTTTTT
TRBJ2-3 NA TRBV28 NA CASSLITDTQYF TGTGCCAGCAGTTTAATCACAGATACGCAGTATTTT
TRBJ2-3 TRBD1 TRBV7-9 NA CASSIRQGSTDTQYF TGTGCCAGCAGCATAAGACAGGGAAGCACAGATACGCAGTATTTT
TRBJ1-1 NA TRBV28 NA CASSLSKGVVTEAFF TGTGCCAGCAGTTTATCGAAGGGGGTGGTCACTGAAGCTTTCTTT
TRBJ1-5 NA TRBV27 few CASRARNQPQHF TGTGCCAGCAGGGCCCGAAATCAGCCCCAGCATTTT
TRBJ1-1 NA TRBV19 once CASSMALQGLNTEAFF TGTGCCAGTAGTATGGCCCTCCAGGGGTTGAACACTGAAGCTTTCTTT
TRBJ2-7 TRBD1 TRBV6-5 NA CASSADRSSYEQYF TGTGCCAGCAGCGCGGACAGGAGCTCCTACGAGCAGTACTTC
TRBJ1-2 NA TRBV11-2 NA CASSRREYGYTF TGTGCCAGCAGCAGGCGGGAGTATGGCTACACCTTC
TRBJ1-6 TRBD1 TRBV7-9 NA CASSLGQGTNSPLHF TGTGCCAGCAGCTTAGGACAGGGGACAAATTCACCCCTCCACTTT
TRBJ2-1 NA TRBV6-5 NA CASTARIEGNEQFF TGTGCCAGCACCGCCCGAATCGAGGGGAATGAGCAGTTCTTC
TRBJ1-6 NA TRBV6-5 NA CASSPADSPLHF TGTGCCAGCAGCCCCGCCGATTCACCCCTCCACTTT
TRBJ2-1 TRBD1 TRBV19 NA CASSTQGSNEQFF TGTGCCAGTAGCACACAGGGGAGCAATGAGCAGTTCTTC
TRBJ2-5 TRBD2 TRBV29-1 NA CSVEGGTSGRGETQYF TGCAGCGTTGAAGGTGGGACTAGCGGGCGTGGGGAGACCCAGTACTTC
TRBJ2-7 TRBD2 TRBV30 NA CAWSKAGGSYEQYF TGTGCCTGGAGTAAAGCGGGAGGGTCCTACGAGCAGTACTTC
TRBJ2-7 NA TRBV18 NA CASSLQRQSTYEQYF TGTGCCAGCTCACTCCAGCGACAGTCTACCTACGAGCAGTACTTC